This TCR beta chain was identified in a study of T cells in Graves' hyperthyroidism and ophthalmopathy. Study-wide results and caveats: Blood also carried most thyroid clonotypes expanded above 0.001.

This clonotype came up once. Its target is unknown. Clinical symptoms, serum thyroxine and TRAb, thyroid ultrasound and orbital computed tomography were used for the diagnoses. RNA transcripts were the template for amplifying TCR beta CDR3 regions. The TCR CDR3 first-round RT-PCR relied on the HTBI primer set. Using its own MiXCR run on the multiplex PCR reads, TCRdb lists one record per CDR3 protein. The sample records 450,000 to 650,000 distinct CDR3 sequences, approximately 15% being singletons. The TCR originated in a woman aged 18-29 years with Graves' ophthalmopathy. Specimen: blood.

This chain's CDR3 is CASSIDRAGPYEQYF. The CDR3 DNA reads TGTGCCAGTAGTATCGACAGGGCAGGGCCCTACGAGCAGTACTTC. J is TRBJ2-7 and V is TRBV19; 7 bases are a match to TRBD1. Germline V lookup: CDR1 LNHDA, CDR2 SQIVND (reference sequence). Trimming at V came to 3 bases and at J to 2 bases, leaving 7 bases not matched to a gene. The CDR3 length is 15 residues.